This entry is about one T cell receptor (beta chain). Its target antigen remains unknown. Base qualities are not provided; no much larger clone lies one nucleotide away. The data derive from a study of T cell repertoires in cytomegalovirus infection (dated by TCRdb to the late 2010s). Background on the whole study: Alongside well-studied HLA-B-restricted epitopes, the peptide stimulations were aimed at recently identified HLA-C-restricted CMV epitopes, whose presentation resists viral immunomodulation. Because public TCR beta signatures pointed to carriage of CMV infection together with the matching HLA type, the HLA type of each donor mattered for the analysis. Paper-wide results and their limitations: The ex vivo response was dominated by HLA-C-restricted CMV-specific TCR beta clonotypes, which also provided the single most frequent clonotype in two of eight donors. In both this cohort and an independent cohort of several hundred donors, the cumulative frequency of public TCR beta family members distinguished carriers of CMV infection plus the relevant HLA type.

What this sample's treatment or condition label stands for: in vitro stimulation with specific CMV peptide epitopes to enrich CMV-specific T cells. The sequencing machine was an Illumina HiSeq 1500. The public reads were reprocessed in TCRdb via fastp at Q25 and MiXCR, keeping in-frame beta chains. Every distinct CDR3 protein forms one entry, paired with its most common genes and DNA. This sample comprises nearly 700,000 distinct CDR3 sequences, 30% to 35% of them detected only once. The ten largest clones take up 15% to 20% of the sample. The input for sequencing was cultured PBMCs, taken from culture after CMV antigen stimulation. The TCR comes from a human donor in good health (CMV status not recorded). Some clones in this sample may be carry-over from other donors' samples.

The CDR3 region: CAIHSGDINEQFF. The DNA sequence reads TGTGCCATCCATAGCGGGGATATCAATGAGCAGTTCTTC. Rearrangement joined TRBV7-9 to TRBJ2-1; 8 central bases correspond to TRBD2. CDR1 SEHNR and CDR2 FQNEAQ were looked up in the germline V gene (reference sequence). Including the terminal cysteine and phenylalanine, the CDR3 comprises 13 residues. Only the CDR3 portion is preserved as DNA: 39 bases, with reading frame beginning at the first base. V is cut back by 10 bases and J by 6 bases, with 8 bases in the junction unmatched.